This TCR beta chain was identified during a study of blood T cell repertoires in COVID-19. Study-wide background: The United States, Italy and Spain provided the acute and convalescent COVID-19 samples.

Clones were read by immunoSEQ multiplex PCR, and TCRdb kept only the in-frame ones, dropping some. This sample has approximately 200,000 clones; 80% to 90% occur once, and the top ten carry approximately 12%. The CDR3 consists of 16 residues. Germline CDR1 and CDR2: SGHNT and YENEEA. The V segment lost 5 bases and the J segment 0 bases; nucleotides outside the gene matches: 7. The sample taken for sequencing was peripheral blood. The V call is TRBV11-3, the J call TRBJ1-3; 7 bases map to TRBD1. This TCR derives from a woman aged 80 or older with COVID-19, enrolled during active disease. The CDR3 DNA follows: TGTGCCAGCAGCCCCTCGACAGGGTTCTCTGGAAACACCATATATTTT. This encodes CASSPSTGFSGNTIYF.